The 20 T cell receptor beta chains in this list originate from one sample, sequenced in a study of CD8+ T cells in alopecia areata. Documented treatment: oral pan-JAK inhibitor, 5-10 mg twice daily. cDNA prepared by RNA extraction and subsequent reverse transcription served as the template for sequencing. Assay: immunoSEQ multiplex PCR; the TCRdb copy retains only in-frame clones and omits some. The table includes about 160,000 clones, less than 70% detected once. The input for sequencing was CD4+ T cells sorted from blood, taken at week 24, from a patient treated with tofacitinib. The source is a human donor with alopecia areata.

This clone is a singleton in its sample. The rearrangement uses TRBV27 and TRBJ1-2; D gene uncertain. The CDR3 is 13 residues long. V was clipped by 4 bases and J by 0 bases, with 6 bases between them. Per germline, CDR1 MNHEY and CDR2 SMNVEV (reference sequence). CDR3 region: CASSYFSNYGYTF. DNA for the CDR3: TGTGCCAGCAGTTATTTTTCTAACTATGGCTACACCTTC.

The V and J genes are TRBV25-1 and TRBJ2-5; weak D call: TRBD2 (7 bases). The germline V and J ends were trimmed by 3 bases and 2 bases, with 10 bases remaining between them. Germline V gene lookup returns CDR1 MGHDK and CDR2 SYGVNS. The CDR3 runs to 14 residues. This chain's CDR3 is CASSDRGGQETQYF. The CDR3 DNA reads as TGTGCCAGCAGTGACAGGGGAGGGCAAGAGACCCAGTACTTC.

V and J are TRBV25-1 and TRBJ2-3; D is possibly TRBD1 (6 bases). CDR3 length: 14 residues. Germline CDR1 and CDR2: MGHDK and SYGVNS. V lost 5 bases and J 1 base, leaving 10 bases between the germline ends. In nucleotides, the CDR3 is TGTGCCAGCAGTCGCCCAGGGGGCACAGATACGCAGTATTTT. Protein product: CASSRPGGTDTQYF. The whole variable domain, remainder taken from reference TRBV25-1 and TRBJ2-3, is EADIYQTPRYLVIGTGKKITLECSQTMGHDKMYWYQQDPGMELHLIHYSYGVNSTEKGDLSSESTVSRIRTEHFPLTLESARPSHTSQYLCASSRPGGTDTQYFGPGTRLTVL.

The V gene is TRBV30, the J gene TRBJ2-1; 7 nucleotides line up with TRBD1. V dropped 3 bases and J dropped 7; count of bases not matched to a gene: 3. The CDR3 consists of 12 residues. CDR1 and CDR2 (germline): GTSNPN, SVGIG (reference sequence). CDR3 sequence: CAWRYRGNEQFF. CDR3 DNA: TGTGCCTGGAGGTACAGGGGTAATGAGCAGTTCTTC. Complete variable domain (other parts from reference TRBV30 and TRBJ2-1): SQTIHQWPATLVQPVGSPLSLECTVEGTSNPNLYWYRQAAGRGLQLLFYSVGIGQISSEVPQNLSASRPQDRQFILSSKKLLLSDSGFYLCAWRYRGNEQFFGPGTRLTVL.

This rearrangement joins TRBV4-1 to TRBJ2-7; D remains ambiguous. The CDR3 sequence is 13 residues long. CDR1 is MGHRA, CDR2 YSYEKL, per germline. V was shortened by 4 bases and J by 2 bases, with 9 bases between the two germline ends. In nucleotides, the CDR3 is TGCGCCAGCAGCCTAGAACAGACCTACGAGCAGTACTTC. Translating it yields CASSLEQTYEQYF.

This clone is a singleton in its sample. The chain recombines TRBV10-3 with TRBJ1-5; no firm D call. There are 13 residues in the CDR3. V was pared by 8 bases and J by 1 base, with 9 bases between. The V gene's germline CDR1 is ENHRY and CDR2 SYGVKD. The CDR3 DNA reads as TGTGCCATCTCGACTGCGAGCAATCAGCCCCAGCATTTT. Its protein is CAISTASNQPQHF.

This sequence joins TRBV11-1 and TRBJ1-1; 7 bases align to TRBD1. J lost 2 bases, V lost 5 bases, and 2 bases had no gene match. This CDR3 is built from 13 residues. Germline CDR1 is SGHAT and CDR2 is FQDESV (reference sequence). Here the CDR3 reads CASSRQGNTEAFF. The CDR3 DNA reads TGTGCCAGCAGCAGACAGGGCAACACTGAAGCTTTCTTT.

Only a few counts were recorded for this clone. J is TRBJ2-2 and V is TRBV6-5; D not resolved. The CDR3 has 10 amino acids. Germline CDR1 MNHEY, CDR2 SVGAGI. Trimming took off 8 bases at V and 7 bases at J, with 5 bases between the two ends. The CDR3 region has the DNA TGTGCCAGCGGGCGCGGGGAGCTGTTTTTT. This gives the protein CASGRGELFF.

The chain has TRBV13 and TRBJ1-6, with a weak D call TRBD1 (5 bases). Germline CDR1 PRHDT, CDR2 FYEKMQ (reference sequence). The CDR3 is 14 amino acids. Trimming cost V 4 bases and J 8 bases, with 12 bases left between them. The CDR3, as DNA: TGTGCCAGCAGCTCCAGACAGACGTATTCACCCCTCCACTTT. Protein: CASSSRQTYSPLHF.

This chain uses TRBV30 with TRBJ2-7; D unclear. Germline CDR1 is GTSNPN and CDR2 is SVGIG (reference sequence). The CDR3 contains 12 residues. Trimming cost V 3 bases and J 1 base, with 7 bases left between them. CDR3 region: CAWRTRSYEQYF. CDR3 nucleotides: TGTGCCTGGAGGACAAGATCCTACGAGCAGTACTTC.

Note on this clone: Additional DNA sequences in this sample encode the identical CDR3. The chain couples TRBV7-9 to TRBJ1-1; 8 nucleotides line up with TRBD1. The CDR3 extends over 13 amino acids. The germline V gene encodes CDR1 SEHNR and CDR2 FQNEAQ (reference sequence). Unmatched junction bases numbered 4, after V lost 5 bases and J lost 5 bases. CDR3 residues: CASSQGQGTEAFF. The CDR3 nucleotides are TGTGCCAGCAGCCAAGGACAGGGTACTGAAGCTTTCTTT.

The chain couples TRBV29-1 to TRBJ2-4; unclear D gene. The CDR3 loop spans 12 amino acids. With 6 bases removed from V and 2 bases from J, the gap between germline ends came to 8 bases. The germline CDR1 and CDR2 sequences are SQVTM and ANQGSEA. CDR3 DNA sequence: TGCAGCGTCGCGACATCCAAAAACATTCAGTACTTC. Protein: CSVATSKNIQYF.

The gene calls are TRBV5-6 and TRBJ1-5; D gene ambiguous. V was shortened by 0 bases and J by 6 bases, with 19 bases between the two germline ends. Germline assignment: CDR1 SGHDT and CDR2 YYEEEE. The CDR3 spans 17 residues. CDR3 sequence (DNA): TGTGCCAGCAGCTTGGCCTCGGGGATCGACCTGAGTCAGCCCCAGCATTTT. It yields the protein CASSLASGIDLSQPQHF.

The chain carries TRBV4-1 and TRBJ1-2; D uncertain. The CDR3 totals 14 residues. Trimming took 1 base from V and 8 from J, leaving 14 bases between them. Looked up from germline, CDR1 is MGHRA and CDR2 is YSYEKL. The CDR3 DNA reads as TGCGCCAGCAGCCAAGTCAGCGCAGCAGGAGGCTACACCTTC. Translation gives CASSQVSAAGGYTF.

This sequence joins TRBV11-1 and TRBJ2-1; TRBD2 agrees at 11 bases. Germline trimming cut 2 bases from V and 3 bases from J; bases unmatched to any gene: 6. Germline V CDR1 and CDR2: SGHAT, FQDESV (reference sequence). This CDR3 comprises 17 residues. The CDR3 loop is CASSLPLAGEYYNEQFF. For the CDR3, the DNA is TGTGCCAGCAGCTTACCACTAGCGGGGGAATACTACAATGAGCAGTTCTTC.

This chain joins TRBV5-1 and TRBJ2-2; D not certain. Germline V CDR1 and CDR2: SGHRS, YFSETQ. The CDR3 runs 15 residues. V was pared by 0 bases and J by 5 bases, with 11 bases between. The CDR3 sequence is CASSLDPQLTGELFF. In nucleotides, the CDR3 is TGCGCCAGCAGCTTGGACCCCCAGCTGACCGGGGAGCTGTTTTTT.

The CDR3 sequence is CSARASGANVLTF. The DNA of the CDR3 is TGCAGCGCCAGGGCCTCTGGGGCCAACGTCCTGACTTTC. The chain couples TRBV29-1 to TRBJ2-6; D might be TRBD1 (5 bases). There are 13 residues in the CDR3. Trimming pared 7 bases from V and 0 bases from J, leaving 7 bases between. The germline gives CDR1 SQVTM, CDR2 ANQGSEA.

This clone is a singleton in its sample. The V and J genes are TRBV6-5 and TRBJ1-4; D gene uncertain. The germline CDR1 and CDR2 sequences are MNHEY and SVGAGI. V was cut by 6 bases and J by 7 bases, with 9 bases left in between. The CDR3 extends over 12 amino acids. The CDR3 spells CASRASGEKLFF. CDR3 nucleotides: TGTGCCAGCAGGGCGAGCGGTGAAAAACTGTTTTTT.

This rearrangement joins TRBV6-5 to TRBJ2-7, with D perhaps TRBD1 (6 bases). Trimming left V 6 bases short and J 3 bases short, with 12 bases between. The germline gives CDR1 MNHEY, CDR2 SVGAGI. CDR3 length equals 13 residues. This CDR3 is CASSPRTVYEQYF. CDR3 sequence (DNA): TGTGCCAGCAGCCCGCGGACAGTCTACGAGCAGTACTTC.

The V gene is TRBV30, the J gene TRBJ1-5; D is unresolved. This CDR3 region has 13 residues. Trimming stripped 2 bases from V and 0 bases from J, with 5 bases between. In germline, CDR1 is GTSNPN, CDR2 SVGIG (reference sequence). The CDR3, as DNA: TGTGCCTGGAGTCCCCGTAGCAATCAGCCCCAGCATTTT. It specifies CAWSPRSNQPQHF.